These T cell receptor beta chains were read from a single sample in a study of spatial heterogeneity in lung cancer. TCRdb fed the 5' RACE reads into MiXCR, producing one record per CDR3 protein. This table holds around 100,000 distinct CDR3 sequences, 4% to 4.5% found once. The sequenced sample was lung tumor tissue, obtained at surgery. These TCRs come from a male donor with early-stage non-small cell lung cancer. The CDR3 runs from the conserved cysteine through the conserved F or W. Fields, in order: V gene, clone size, D gene, J gene, CDR3 DNA, CDR3 protein. The D gene is left open where the match is weak. Clone size is stated in some rows and not others, as once, few, many or a class when expanded.

V: TRBV11-1; size: .; D: .; J: TRBJ2-5; DNA: TGTGCCACCAGCTTAAATCCCTGGCTAGGAGAGACCCAGTACTTC; CDR3: CATSLNPWLGETQYF
V: TRBV6-5; size: many; D: .; J: TRBJ2-3; DNA: TGTGCCAGCAGTTACCGTCTACGTAGCACAGATACGCAGTATTTT; CDR3: CASSYRLRSTDTQYF
V: TRBV6-1; size: many; D: .; J: TRBJ1-1; DNA: TGTGCCAGCGGAAAACAGACTGAAGCTTTCTTT; CDR3: CASGKQTEAFF
V: TRBV5-1; size: few; D: TRBD2; J: TRBJ2-5; DNA: TGCGCCAGTAAACGACTAGCGGGAGGGCGAGGAGAGACCCAGTACTTC; CDR3: CASKRLAGGRGETQYF
V: TRBV11-2; size: many; D: .; J: TRBJ1-3; DNA: TGTGCCAGCAGCTTAGACTCTGGAAACACCATATATTTT; CDR3: CASSLDSGNTIYF
V: TRBV7-8; size: many; D: .; J: TRBJ2-7; DNA: TGTGCCAGCAGCTTAGTTGCGGCCTACGAGCAGTACTTC; CDR3: CASSLVAAYEQYF
V: TRBV14; size: many; D: TRBD1; J: TRBJ2-2; DNA: TGTGCCAGCAGCCCCACAGGGGGCGGTTTTGTGGAGCTGTTTTTT; CDR3: CASSPTGGGFVELFF
V: TRBV5-1; size: many; D: .; J: TRBJ2-1; DNA: TGCGCCAGCAGCTTGGTTGGGGGCGCCAGCAATGAGCAGTTCTTC; CDR3: CASSLVGGASNEQFF
V: TRBV10-2; size: many; D: .; J: TRBJ2-7; DNA: TGCGCCAGCAGTGAGCCCGTACCCAACGAGCAGTACTTC; CDR3: CASSEPVPNEQYF
V: TRBV29-1; size: few; D: TRBD2; J: TRBJ2-1; DNA: TGCAGCGTTGGTACCACAGGGAGCGGGGGGAGCTCCTACAATGAGCAGTTCTTC; CDR3: CSVGTTGSGGSSYNEQFF
V: TRBV5-1; size: many; D: .; J: TRBJ2-3; DNA: TGCGCCAGCAGCTTGGCGGGGGATACGCAGTATTTT; CDR3: CASSLAGDTQYF
V: TRBV29-1; size: many; D: .; J: TRBJ2-1; DNA: TGCAGCGTTGTCGGACAGCTCGGTTATCATGAGCAGTTCTTC; CDR3: CSVVGQLGYHEQFF
V: TRBV7-9; size: few; D: .; J: TRBJ2-3; DNA: TGTGCCAGCAGCTTATACGGAGGAGATACGCAGTATTTT; CDR3: CASSLYGGDTQYF
V: TRBV28; size: many; D: TRBD2; J: TRBJ2-7; DNA: TGTGCCAGCAGTCCCAGAGTAGCGGGAGCTCCTCCGTGGGCCTACGAGCAGTACTTC; CDR3: CASSPRVAGAPPWAYEQYF
V: TRBV4-2; size: many; D: .; J: TRBJ2-2; DNA: TGTGCCAGCAGCCAAGGGGGGAGTCGGCGGAGGGAGCTGTTTTTT; CDR3: CASSQGGSRRRELFF
V: TRBV7-9; size: many; D: TRBD1; J: TRBJ2-3; DNA: TGTGCCAGCAGCCCCTCGACAGGGGGCCGACCTGGGTATTTT; CDR3: CASSPSTGGRPGYF
V: TRBV5-1; size: many; D: .; J: TRBJ1-1; DNA: TGCGCCAGCAGCTTGGGGTCAGCGAATGAAGCTTTCTTT; CDR3: CASSLGSANEAFF
V: TRBV6-2/TRBV6-3; size: many; D: .; J: TRBJ2-3; DNA: TGTGCCAGCAGTTACTCGTGGGGTAGCGGCACAGATACGCAGTATTTT; CDR3: CASSYSWGSGTDTQYF
V: TRBV20-1; size: many; D: .; J: TRBJ1-1; DNA: TGCAGTGCTAGAGAAGGGGGTCAGAACACTGAAGCTTTCTTT; CDR3: CSAREGGQNTEAFF
V: TRBV27; size: many; D: .; J: TRBJ2-7; DNA: TGTGCCAGCAGCCGACTTCTTCCCAGGAGCTCCTACGAGCAGTACTTC; CDR3: CASSRLLPRSSYEQYF